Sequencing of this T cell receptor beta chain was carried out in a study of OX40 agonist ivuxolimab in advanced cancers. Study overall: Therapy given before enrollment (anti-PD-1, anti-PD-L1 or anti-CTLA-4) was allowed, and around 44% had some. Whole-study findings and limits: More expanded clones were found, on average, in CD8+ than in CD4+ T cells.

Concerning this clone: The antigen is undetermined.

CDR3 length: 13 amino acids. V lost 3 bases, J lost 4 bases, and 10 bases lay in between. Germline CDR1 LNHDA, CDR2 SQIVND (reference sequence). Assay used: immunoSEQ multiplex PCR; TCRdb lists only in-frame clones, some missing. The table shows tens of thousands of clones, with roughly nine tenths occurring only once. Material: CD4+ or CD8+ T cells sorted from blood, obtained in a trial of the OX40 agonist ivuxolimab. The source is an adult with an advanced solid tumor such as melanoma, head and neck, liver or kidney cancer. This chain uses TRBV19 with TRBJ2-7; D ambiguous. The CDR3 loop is CASSMGWPYEQYF. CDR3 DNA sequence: TGTGCCAGTAGTATGGGGTGGCCGTACGAGCAGTACTTC.